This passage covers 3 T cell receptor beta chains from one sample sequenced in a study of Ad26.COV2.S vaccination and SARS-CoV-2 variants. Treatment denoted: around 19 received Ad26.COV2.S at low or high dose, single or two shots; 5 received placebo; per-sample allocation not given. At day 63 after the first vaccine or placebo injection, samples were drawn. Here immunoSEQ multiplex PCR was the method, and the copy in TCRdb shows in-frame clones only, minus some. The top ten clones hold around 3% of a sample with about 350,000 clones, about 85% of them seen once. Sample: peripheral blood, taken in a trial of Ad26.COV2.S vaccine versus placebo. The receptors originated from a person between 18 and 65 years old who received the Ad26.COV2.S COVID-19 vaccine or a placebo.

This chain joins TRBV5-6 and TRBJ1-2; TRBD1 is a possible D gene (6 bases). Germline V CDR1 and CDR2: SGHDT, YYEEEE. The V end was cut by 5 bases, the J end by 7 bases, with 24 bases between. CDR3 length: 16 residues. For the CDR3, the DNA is TGTGCCAGCAGACCTCCCGGAGGGGGGGTCCGGGGTGGCTACACCTTC. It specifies CASRPPGGGVRGGYTF.

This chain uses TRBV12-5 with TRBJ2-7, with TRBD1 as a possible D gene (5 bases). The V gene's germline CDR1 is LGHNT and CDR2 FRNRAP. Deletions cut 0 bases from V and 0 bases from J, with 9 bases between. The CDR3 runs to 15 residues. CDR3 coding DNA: TGTGCTAGTGGTTTGGTAGCAGGGCGCTCCTACGAGCAGTACTTC. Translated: CASGLVAGRSYEQYF.

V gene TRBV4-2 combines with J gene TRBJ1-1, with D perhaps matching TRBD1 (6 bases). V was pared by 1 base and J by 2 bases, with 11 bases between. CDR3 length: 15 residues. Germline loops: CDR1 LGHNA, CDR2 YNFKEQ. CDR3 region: CASSQGGQPNTEAFF. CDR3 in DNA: TGTGCCAGCAGCCAAGGGGGACAACCAAACACTGAAGCTTTCTTT.